These 20 T cell receptor beta chains were sequenced from one sample in a study of blood T cell repertoires in COVID-19 (dated by TCRdb to the early 2020s). Library prep was done by the immunoSEQ multiplex PCR assay. Imported from immuneACCESS, the table was reduced by TCRdb to in-frame sequences with V and J called. These copies leave out some clones; in studies compared against another copy, an unresolved V gene accounts for under half, and the cause of the remainder is not known. This sample lists fewer than 200,000 clones; about 87% were detected once. The ten largest clonotypes hold 12% of the sample. The sample consisted of peripheral blood. These receptors were taken from a woman between 70 and 85 years old with COVID-19, enrolled during active disease.

J is TRBJ2-7 and V is TRBV4-3; tentatively, D is TRBD1 (5 bases). The CDR3 is 17 residues long. Trimming took off 0 bases at V and 0 bases at J, with 15 bases between the two ends. Germline lookup yields CDR1 LGHNA and CDR2 YSLEER. For the CDR3, the DNA is TGCGCCAGCAGCCAAGACGTTTACAGGCCGAGCTCCTACGAGCAGTACTTC. The encoded protein is CASSQDVYRPSSYEQYF.

The V gene is TRBV24-1, the J gene TRBJ2-1, with 12 bases that match TRBD2. Germline V gene lookup returns CDR1 KGHDR and CDR2 SFDVKD. CDR3 size: 19 residues. The J segment lost 5 bases and the V segment lost 2 bases, leaving 12 bases of the junction unmatched. CDR3 in amino acids: CATSDSPSGRGKWDNEQFF. The CDR3, as DNA: TGTGCCACCAGTGATTCCCCTAGCGGGAGGGGAAAATGGGACAATGAGCAGTTCTTC.

About this clone itself: Other DNA sequences of this sample code for an identical CDR3. V usage is TRBV5-4 and J usage is TRBJ1-2; weak D call: TRBD1 (6 bases). The germline CDR1 and CDR2 sequences are SGHNT and YYREEE (reference sequence). V lost 3 bases and J lost 5, with 20 bases in between. CDR3 length: 16 residues. CDR3 region: CASSSARDRSSYGYTF. The DNA for the CDR3 is TGTGCCAGCAGCTCAGCTCGAGACAGGTCCTCTTATGGCTACACCTTC.

V usage is TRBV2 and J usage is TRBJ2-7; 7 bases are shared with TRBD2. The CDR3 has 21 residues. After removal of 7 bases from V and 3 bases from J, the junction contained 30 bases not matched to a gene. In germline, CDR1 is SNHLY, CDR2 FYNNEI. CDR3 bases: TGTGCCAGCACTTTGATGACGCGGATGGCGGGAGCGGCCCCGGTAAGCTACGAGCAGTACTTC. It specifies CASTLMTRMAGAAPVSYEQYF. Using reference TRBV2 and TRBJ2-7 for the parts outside the CDR3, the full variable domain is EPEVTQTPSHQVTQMGQEVILRCVPISNHLYFYWYRQILGQKVEFLVSFYNNEISEKSEIFDDQFSVERPDGSNFTLKIRSTKLEDSAMYFCASTLMTRMAGAAPVSYEQYFGPGTRLTVT.

The V call is TRBV2, the J call TRBJ1-5, with 9 bases lining up with TRBD1. Germline CDR1 and CDR2: SNHLY and FYNNEI. The CDR3 spans 17 residues. Unmatched junction bases numbered 6, after V lost 3 bases and J lost 0 bases. The DNA for the CDR3 is TGTGCCAGCAGTGAGCGGGACAGGGAATATAGCAATCAGCCCCAGCATTTT. It yields the protein CASSERDREYSNQPQHF.

V usage is TRBV5-1 and J usage is TRBJ2-7; D might be TRBD2 (6 bases). The germline gives CDR1 SGHRS, CDR2 YFSETQ. Trimming shortened V by 4 bases and J by 1 base, and 15 bases separated the two germline ends. This CDR3 region has 15 residues. CDR3 sequence (DNA): TGCGCCAGCAGCCCCGGGGCTAGCGAGTCCTACGAGCAGTACTTC. Amino acids: CASSPGASESYEQYF.

The rearrangement joins TRBV6-5 to TRBJ1-5, with 8 bases lining up with TRBD1. V was clipped by 10 bases and J by 11 bases; unmatched bases: 16. This CDR3 has 14 residues. Germline loops: CDR1 MNHEY, CDR2 SVGAGI. The DNA for the CDR3 is TGTGCCACCACCGGACAGGGCTCAAGTCCGGCCCAGCATTTT. It specifies CATTGQGSSPAQHF.

CDR3 in amino acids: CASSQEEETQYF. The CDR3 region has the DNA TGTGCCAGCAGCCAAGAGGAGGAAACGCAGTATTTT. This chain uses TRBV3-1 (or the pseudogene TRBV3-2) with TRBJ2-3, with D maybe TRBD2 (5 bases). CDR3 length equals 12 residues. V gave up 0 bases and J gave up 9 bases, with 7 bases separating them. Germline V lookup: CDR1 LGHDT, CDR2 YNNKEL (reference sequence).

This chain joins TRBV27 and TRBJ2-6; no firm D call. CDR3 size: 13 residues. Germline V gene lookup returns CDR1 MNHEY and CDR2 SMNVEV (reference sequence). Trimming stripped 8 bases from V and 3 bases from J, with 8 bases between. CDR3 in amino acids: CASGSGGANVLTF. CDR3 coding DNA: TGTGCCAGCGGTTCCGGTGGGGCCAACGTCCTGACTTTC.

The CDR3 loop is CASRQTGGAGEQYF. The DNA of the CDR3 is TGTGCCAGCAGACAGACAGGGGGCGCGGGGGAGCAGTACTTC. The gene calls are TRBV27 and TRBJ2-7; 10 bases map to TRBD1. V shed 6 bases, J shed 7 bases, and the junction held 9 bases outside the gene matches. This CDR3 has 14 amino acids. CDR1 is MNHEY and CDR2 is SMNVEV in the germline V gene (reference sequence).

The chain is built from TRBV18 and TRBJ2-2; D is uncertain. The CDR3 runs 14 residues. Germline V gives CDR1 KGHSH, CDR2 LQKENI. V lost 0 bases, J lost 3 bases, and 5 bases lay in between. CDR3 sequence (DNA): TGTGCCAGCTCACCACCGGCTTACACCGGGGAGCTGTTTTTT. The encoded protein is CASSPPAYTGELFF.

This clone was picked up one time. The J gene is TRBJ1-2, the V gene TRBV30; tentatively, D is TRBD1 (5 bases). Germline V gene sequence: CDR1 GTSNPN, CDR2 SVGIG (reference sequence). V lost 5 bases and J lost 4, with 20 bases in between. CDR3 length: 15 amino acids. The CDR3 sequence is CAWSHGTRGVYGYTF. CDR3 sequence (DNA): TGTGCCTGGTCCCACGGGACTCGAGGGGTCTATGGCTACACCTTC. Based on the CDR3 plus reference TRBV30 and TRBJ1-2, the full variable domain is SQTIHQWPATLVQPVGSPLSLECTVEGTSNPNLYWYRQAAGRGLQLLFYSVGIGQISSEVPQNLSASRPQDRQFILSSKKLLLSDSGFYLCAWSHGTRGVYGYTFGSGTRLTVV.

The V call is TRBV20-1, the J call TRBJ2-7; 10 bases agree with TRBD1. Trimming at V came to 3 bases and at J to 4 bases, leaving 6 bases not matched to a gene. The CDR3 runs 14 residues. The germline CDR1 and CDR2 sequences are DFQATT and SNEGSKA (reference sequence). CDR3 sequence reads: CSASSGQGGYEQYF. The CDR3 nucleotides read TGCAGTGCTAGTAGTGGACAGGGGGGGTACGAGCAGTACTTC.

Points on this clone: The junction does not match germline at one end; this may be a read error. This chain connects TRBV6-2 or TRBV6-3 to TRBJ2-1; 9 nucleotides line up with TRBD2. The germline V gene has CDR1 MNHEY and CDR2 SVGEGT. The CDR3 sequence is 13 residues long. The CDR3 protein is CASSYSREGGLVF. The CDR3 DNA reads as TGTGCCAGCAGTTACTCGCGGGAGGGTGGTCTAGTCTTC.

This clone was counted between two and nine times. CDR3 amino acids: CSAGGSVPTPSDEQFF. As DNA, the CDR3 is TGCAGCGCCGGTGGGTCCGTGCCGACCCCTAGCGATGAGCAGTTCTTC. The gene calls are TRBV29-1 and TRBJ2-1; a weak D match, TRBD2 (6 bases). Trimming stripped 7 bases from V and 8 bases from J, with 27 bases between. Germline CDR1 and CDR2: SQVTM and ANQGSEA. This CDR3 comprises 16 residues.

The gene calls are TRBV5-5 and TRBJ1-3; TRBD1 matches at 7 bases. The CDR3 contains 16 residues. V lost 3 bases to trimming and J lost 4 bases; unmatched junction nucleotides: 10. Germline assignment: CDR1 SGHKS and CDR2 YYEKEE (reference sequence). DNA for the CDR3: TGTGCCAGCAGCTGGGGCGACAGGGCGTTAGGAAACACCATATATTTT. This codes for CASSWGDRALGNTIYF.

The V and J genes are TRBV6-2 or TRBV6-3 and TRBJ1-2, with unresolved D. The CDR3 loop spans 13 amino acids. Deletions cut 2 bases from V and 3 bases from J, with 7 bases between. The V gene's germline CDR1 is MNHEY and CDR2 SVGEGT. The CDR3 nucleotides are TGTGCCAGCAGTTACCTGTCAGACTATGGCTACACCTTC. It is translated as CASSYLSDYGYTF.

The CDR3 bases are TGTGCCAGCAGCCTTGGACTAGCGGGCGCCGCCGGGGAGCTGTTTTTT. This codes for CASSLGLAGAAGELFF. This chain connects TRBV7-9 to TRBJ2-2, with TRBD2 matching 11 bases. V lost 5 bases and J lost 6; bases outside the gene matches: 8. The germline V gene encodes CDR1 SEHNR and CDR2 FQNEAQ (reference sequence). The CDR3 runs 16 residues.

The chain is built from TRBV12-3 or TRBV12-4 and TRBJ1-2, with D tentatively TRBD1 (6 bases). The V end was cut by 5 bases, the J end by 2 bases, with 9 bases between. This CDR3 has 13 residues. CDR3 DNA sequence: TGTGCCAGCAGTCGTCAGGGGAACTATGGCTACACCTTC. Protein: CASSRQGNYGYTF.

The chain has TRBV5-5 and TRBJ1-5; the D gene is possibly TRBD1 (6 bases). Trimming took 4 bases from V and 7 from J, leaving 12 bases between them. The CDR3 consists of 13 residues. The germline CDR1 and CDR2 sequences are SGHKS and YYEKEE (reference sequence). The CDR3 coding sequence is TGTGCCAGCAGCAGGGGGGGGGTCCAGCCCCAGCATTTT. This encodes CASSRGGVQPQHF. Full variable domain (missing parts from reference TRBV5-5 and TRBJ1-5): DAGVTQSPTHLIKTRGQQVTLRCSPISGHKSVSWYQQVLGQGPQFIFQYYEKEERGRGNFPDRFSARQFPNYSSELNVNALLLGDSALYLCASSRGGVQPQHFGDGTRLSIL.